This T cell receptor beta chain was sequenced for a study of beta chain features in type 1 diabetes. This clone has more than one count but fewer than ten. What it binds is not known. Investigators reverse transcribed all isolated RNA, so they sequenced expressed TCRB transcripts. The repertoire was sequenced with immunoSEQ multiplex PCR; TCRdb's copy has only in-frame clones and lacks some. The data show a few hundred thousand clones, roughly an eighth seen once. General study findings and limits: For Type 1 diabetes patients, all four CD4+ subsets carried TCRB CDR3s that were moderately but significantly shorter.

Germline CDR1 and CDR2: SEHNR and FQNEAQ (reference sequence). This CDR3 spans 16 amino acids. The junction had 6 bases not matched to a gene; V was cut back by 6 bases and J by 2 bases. The material sequenced was naive CD4+ T cells from blood. The V gene is TRBV7-9, the J gene TRBJ2-3; 12 nucleotides match TRBD2. This clonotype was obtained from a young man with type 1 diabetes. CDR3 region: CASRHGLAGITDTQYF. In nucleotides, the CDR3 is TGTGCCAGCAGACACGGACTAGCGGGAATCACAGATACGCAGTATTTT.